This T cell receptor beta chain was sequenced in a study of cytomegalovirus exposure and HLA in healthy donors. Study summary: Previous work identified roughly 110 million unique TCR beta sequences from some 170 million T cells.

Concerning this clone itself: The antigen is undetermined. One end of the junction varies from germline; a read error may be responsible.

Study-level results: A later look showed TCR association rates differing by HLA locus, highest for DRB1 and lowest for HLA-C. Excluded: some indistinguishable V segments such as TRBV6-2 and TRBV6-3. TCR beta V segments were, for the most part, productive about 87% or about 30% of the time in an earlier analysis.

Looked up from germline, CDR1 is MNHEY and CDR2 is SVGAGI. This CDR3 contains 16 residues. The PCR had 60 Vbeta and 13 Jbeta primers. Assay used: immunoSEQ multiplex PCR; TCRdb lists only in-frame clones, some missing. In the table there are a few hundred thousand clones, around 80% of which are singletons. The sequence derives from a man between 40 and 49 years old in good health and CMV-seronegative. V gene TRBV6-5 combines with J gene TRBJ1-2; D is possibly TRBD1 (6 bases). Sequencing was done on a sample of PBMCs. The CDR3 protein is CASTYSWQGSTYGYTF. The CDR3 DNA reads TGTGCCAGCACTTACTCGTGGCAGGGGAGCACCTATGGCTACACCTTC.